Sequencing of this T cell receptor beta chain was carried out in a study of T cells in narcolepsy. About the study: Donors had narcolepsy type 1 or type 2, or were healthy controls.

Findings of the study overall: No autoreactive T cell clone sequences appeared in some memory CD4+ repertoires. Autoreactive clonotypes reportedly recurred in blood of same and different patients, not controls. Comparing one patient's CSF and blood CD4+ clonotypes highlighted HCRT- and TRIB2-specific autoreactive clonotypes.

As concerns this clone: The antigen is undetermined.

Only in-frame clones appear in the TCRdb table, and some are missing; sequencing was by immunoSEQ multiplex PCR. The sample lists tens of thousands of clones, roughly 80% occurring once. The V gene's germline CDR1 is SNHLY and CDR2 FYNNEI. V was pared by 9 bases and J by 5 bases, with 19 bases between. The CDR3 extends over 14 amino acids. This receptor was taken from a human donor with narcolepsy. This sequence joins TRBV2 and TRBJ2-5; possibly TRBD1 or TRBD2 for D (7 bases each). The sequencing sample was made of CD45RA- memory CD4+ T cells from PBMCs. CDR3 residues: CASTKQGRGETQYF. The CDR3 coding sequence is TGTGCCAGTACAAAACAGGGGCGGGGGGAGACCCAGTACTTC.